Below, 8 T cell receptor beta chains from the same sample are listed, as sequenced in a study of blood T cell repertoires in COVID-19. Clones were read by immunoSEQ multiplex PCR, and TCRdb kept only the in-frame ones, dropping some. This sample has approximately 220,000 clones, with about 91% found just once. The sequencing input was PBMCs or T cells enriched from blood (not recorded which). The receptor source for this set is a woman aged 25 to 39 with acute COVID-19.

The chain combines TRBV30 with TRBJ2-1; possible D gene TRBD2, 5 bases. V was cut by 2 bases and J by 7 bases, with 18 bases left in between. Germline assignment: CDR1 GTSNPN and CDR2 SVGIG (reference sequence). The CDR3 contains 15 residues. This CDR3 reads CAWSTRACCSNEQFF. The DNA of the CDR3 is TGTGCCTGGAGTACGCGGGCCTGCTGTAGTAATGAGCAGTTCTTC.

The rearrangement uses TRBV19 and TRBJ2-5, with 9 bases aligning to TRBD2. CDR3 length: 15 residues. V shed 2 bases and J 3 bases; nucleotides not matched to a gene: 4. CDR1 LNHDA and CDR2 SQIVND come from the germline V gene (reference sequence). In DNA form, the CDR3 reads TGTGCCAGTAGTATAAGCGGGGGGACCGAAGAGACCCAGTACTTC. Translation: CASSISGGTEETQYF.

V is TRBV19 and J is TRBJ1-6; no clear D gene. V was trimmed by 4 bases and J by 9 bases, leaving 10 bases between them. CDR1 is LNHDA and CDR2 is SQIVND in the germline V gene (reference sequence). This CDR3 contains 13 residues. CDR3 DNA: TGTGCCAGTAGTAAGTCCCCGAGTTCACCCCTCCACTTT. It encodes CASSKSPSSPLHF.

The chain couples TRBV7-2 to TRBJ2-2, with 9 bases lining up with TRBD2. Losses at the gene ends were 7 bases for V and 6 bases for J; bases not matched to a gene: 6. CDR3 length: 14 amino acids. CDR1 is SGHTA and CDR2 is FQGNSA in the germline V gene. The CDR3 DNA reads TGTGCCAGCACCTATAGCGGGGGAGCCGGGGAGCTGTTTTTT. This codes for CASTYSGGAGELFF.

The V and J genes are TRBV29-1 and TRBJ2-1; 9 bases align to TRBD2. J gave up 6 bases and V 5 bases, and 8 bases lay outside the gene matches. CDR3 length: 14 residues. Germline assignment: CDR1 SQVTM and CDR2 ANQGSEA. The DNA for the CDR3 is TGCAGCGTTAGGGCGGGGGGGCCAGTCAATGAGCAGTTCTTC. It translates to CSVRAGGPVNEQFF.

The genes are TRBV5-5 and TRBJ2-7; 9 bases are a match to TRBD1. The CDR3 is 14 residues long. V shed 2 bases, J shed 3 bases, and the junction held 3 bases outside the gene matches. From germline, CDR1 is SGHKS and CDR2 YYEKEE (reference sequence). The CDR3 nucleotides are TGTGCCAGCAGCTTTTGGACAGGGGACTACGAGCAGTACTTC. Translation: CASSFWTGDYEQYF.

This clone has more than one count but fewer than ten. This CDR3 is CASSEVGEGAGGYTF. For the CDR3, the DNA is TGTGCCAGCAGTGAAGTGGGAGAGGGGGCAGGTGGCTACACCTTC. The chain couples TRBV6-1 to TRBJ1-2; 7 bases are a match to TRBD1. The germline gives CDR1 MNHNS, CDR2 SASEGT. The CDR3 is 15 residues long. With 1 base clipped from V and 7 bases from J, the junction kept 9 bases outside the gene matches.

The gene calls are TRBV11-2 and TRBJ1-6, with D hard to call. The CDR3 sequence is 11 residues long. Trimming shortened V by 3 bases and J by 16 bases, and 10 bases separated the two germline ends. Germline V gives CDR1 SGHAT, CDR2 FQNNGV. The CDR3 region has the DNA TGTGCCAGCAGCTTTCAGGATGAGCTCCACTTT. Protein: CASSFQDELHF.